This T cell receptor beta chain was recovered during a study of beta chain features in type 1 diabetes. On the study more broadly: Cell yields, age and gender were similar between patients and healthy donors. Whole-study findings and limits: Significant though moderate, a shortening of TCRB CDR3s appeared in all four CD4+ subsets of Type 1 diabetes patients. cDNA-based reads could over-represent cells with high TCR expression.

The CDR3 consists of 14 residues. Germline values: CDR1 SGHTA, CDR2 FQGNSA. Trimming pared 0 bases from V and 2 bases from J, leaving 8 bases between. Concerning this clone: What it binds is unknown.

Reverse transcribing all isolated RNA meant expressed TCRB transcripts were sequenced. Data came from immunoSEQ multiplex PCR; TCRdb stores just in-frame clones and leaves some out. The sample gives under 300,000 clones, just over 20% of which show up once; around 0.028% is in the top ten. Sequenced input: naive CD4+ T cells from blood. The rearrangement joins TRBV7-2 to TRBJ2-7; D gene ambiguous. The receptor was derived from a woman between 40 and 50 years old with type 1 diabetes. CDR3: CASSLAGLAYEQYF. The CDR3 coding sequence is TGTGCCAGCAGCTTAGCGGGTCTAGCCTACGAGCAGTACTTC. Looking up the rest from reference TRBV7-2 and TRBJ2-7 gives the full variable domain: GAGVSQSPSNKVTEKGKDVELRCDPISGHTALYWYRQSLGQGLEFLIYFQGNSAPDKSGLPSDRFSAERTGGSVSTLTIQRTQQEDSAVYLCASSLAGLAYEQYFGPGTRLTVT.